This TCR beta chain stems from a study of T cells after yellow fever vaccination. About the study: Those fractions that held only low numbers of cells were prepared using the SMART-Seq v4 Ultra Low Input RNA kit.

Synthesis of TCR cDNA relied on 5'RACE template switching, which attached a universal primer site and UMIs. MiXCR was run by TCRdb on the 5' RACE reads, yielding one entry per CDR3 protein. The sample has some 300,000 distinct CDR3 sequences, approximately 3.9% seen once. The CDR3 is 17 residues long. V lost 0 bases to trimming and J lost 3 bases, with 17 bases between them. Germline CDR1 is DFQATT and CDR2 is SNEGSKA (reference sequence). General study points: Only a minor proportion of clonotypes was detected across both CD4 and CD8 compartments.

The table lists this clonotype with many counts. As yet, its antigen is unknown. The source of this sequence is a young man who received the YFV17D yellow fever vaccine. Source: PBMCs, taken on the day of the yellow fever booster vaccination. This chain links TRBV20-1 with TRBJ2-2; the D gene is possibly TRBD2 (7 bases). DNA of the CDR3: TGCAGTGCTAGAGACCCAGGGGCGGGGGCCCACACCGGGGAGCTGTTTTTT. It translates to CSARDPGAGAHTGELFF.